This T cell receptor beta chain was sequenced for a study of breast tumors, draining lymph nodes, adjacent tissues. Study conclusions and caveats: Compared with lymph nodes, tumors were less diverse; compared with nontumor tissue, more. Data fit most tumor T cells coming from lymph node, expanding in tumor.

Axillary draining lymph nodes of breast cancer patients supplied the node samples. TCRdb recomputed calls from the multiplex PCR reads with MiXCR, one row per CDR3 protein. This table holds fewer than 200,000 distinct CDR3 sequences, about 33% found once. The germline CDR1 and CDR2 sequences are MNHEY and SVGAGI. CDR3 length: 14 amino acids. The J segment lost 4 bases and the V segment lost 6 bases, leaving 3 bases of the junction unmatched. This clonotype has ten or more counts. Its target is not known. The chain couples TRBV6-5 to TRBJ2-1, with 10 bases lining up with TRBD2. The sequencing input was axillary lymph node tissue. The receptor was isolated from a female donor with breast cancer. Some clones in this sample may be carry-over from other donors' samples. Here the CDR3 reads CASREREGYNEQFF. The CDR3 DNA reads TGTGCCAGCAGGGAGCGGGAGGGTTACAATGAGCAGTTCTTC.